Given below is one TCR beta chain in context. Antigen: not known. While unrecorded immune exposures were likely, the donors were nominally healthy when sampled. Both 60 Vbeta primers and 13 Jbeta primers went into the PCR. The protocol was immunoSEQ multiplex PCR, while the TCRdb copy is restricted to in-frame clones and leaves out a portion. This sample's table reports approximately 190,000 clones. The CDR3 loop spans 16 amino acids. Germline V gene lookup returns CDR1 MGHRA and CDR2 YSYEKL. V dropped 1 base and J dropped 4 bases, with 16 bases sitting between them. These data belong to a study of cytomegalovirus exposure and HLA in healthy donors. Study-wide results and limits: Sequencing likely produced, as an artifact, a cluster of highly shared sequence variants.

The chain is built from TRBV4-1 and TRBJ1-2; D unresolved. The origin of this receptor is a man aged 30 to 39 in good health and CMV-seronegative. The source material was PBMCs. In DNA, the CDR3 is TGCGCCAGCAGCCAAGTCACTTATACAGCCCTCTATGGCTACACCTTC. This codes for CASSQVTYTALYGYTF.